What follows are 5 T cell receptor beta chains derived from one specimen sequenced in a study of T cells in Graves' hyperthyroidism and ophthalmopathy. TCR beta CDR3 regions were amplified from RNA. The HTBI primer set served for first-round RT-PCR of the TCR CDR3. TCRdb re-analysed the multiplex PCR reads in MiXCR, keeping a single row per CDR3 protein. The table includes about 380,000 distinct CDR3 sequences, around 14% detected once. Material: blood. All receptors come from a woman aged 55-69 years with Graves' hyperthyroidism.

The gene calls are TRBV6-1 and TRBJ1-1; the D is unclear. This CDR3 region has 15 residues. CDR1 is MNHNS, CDR2 SASEGT, per germline. Between the trimmed V and J ends, which lost 6 bases and 4 bases, there was a span of 18 bases. CDR3 nucleotide sequence: TGTGCCAGCAGGGCTCGGGTGGGGTTTTCCACTGAAGCTTTCTTT. It encodes CASRARVGFSTEAFF.

This clonotype was found many times. DNA for the CDR3: TGCAGTGCTAGTTCTCCCGGACCAGATACGCAGTATTTT. It is translated as CSASSPGPDTQYF. The V call is TRBV20-1, the J call TRBJ2-3; no clear D gene. Trimming shortened V by 3 bases and J by 4 bases, and 11 bases separated the two germline ends. The CDR3 is 13 residues long. Germline CDR1 and CDR2: DFQATT and SNEGSKA (reference sequence).

This clonotype appeared many times. The V gene is TRBV7-9, the J gene TRBJ1-1, with 8 bases fitting TRBD1. Trimming took 4 bases from V and 0 from J; bases not matched to a gene: 13. Per germline, CDR1 SEHNR and CDR2 FQNEAQ (reference sequence). The CDR3 length is 18 residues. The CDR3 loop reads CASSSYRGGVSLNTEAFF. The CDR3 DNA is TGTGCCAGCAGCTCATACAGGGGGGGCGTAAGTTTGAACACTGAAGCTTTCTTT.

The table lists this clonotype with many counts. V usage is TRBV28 and J usage is TRBJ2-2, with 7 bases aligning to TRBD1. Germline V gene sequence: CDR1 MDHEN, CDR2 SYDVKM. This CDR3 has 15 amino acids. J lost 3 bases, V lost 9 bases, and 10 bases had no gene match. For the CDR3, the DNA is TGTGCCAGTAAGACAGGGTTTTTGGACACCGGGGAGCTGTTTTTT. Translation gives CASKTGFLDTGELFF.

This chain links TRBV12-5 with TRBJ2-1, with 8 bases that match TRBD2. Germline V gene lookup returns CDR1 LGHNT and CDR2 FRNRAP. V shed 2 bases and J 12 bases; nucleotides not matched to a gene: 3. CDR3 length: 12 amino acids. For the CDR3, the DNA is TGTGCTAGTGGTTTGCCGGGACTAGGGCAGTTCTTC. Protein: CASGLPGLGQFF. The full variable domain, rest sourced from reference TRBV12-5 and TRBJ2-1, is DARVTQTPRHKVTEMGQEVTMRCQPILGHNTVFWYRQTMMQGLELLAYFRNRAPLDDSGMPKDRFSAEMPDATLATLKIQPSEPRDSAVYFCASGLPGLGQFFGPGTRLTVL.